Shown below are 5 T cell receptor beta chains from a single sample sequenced in a study of T cell repertoires in MIS-A myocarditis. Profiling relied on immunoSEQ multiplex PCR, and the TCRdb table lists in-frame clones only, not all of them. Found here are some 10,000 clones, about 89% of them singletons; the top ten hold 2% to 2.5%. Source material: thoracic lymph node tissue obtained at autopsy. The receptor source for this set is a man younger than 30 with fulminant myocarditis from multisystem inflammatory syndrome in adults (MIS-A) after COVID-19.

This clone was counted a single time. The V and J genes are TRBV10-2 and TRBJ2-3; no reliable D call. Germline V CDR1 and CDR2: WSHSY, SAAADI. V was trimmed by 6 bases and J by 2 bases, leaving 18 bases between them. The CDR3 spans 16 residues. This CDR3 is CASSPPPTGPTDTQYF. CDR3 bases: TGCGCCAGCAGCCCGCCACCCACGGGCCCCACAGATACGCAGTATTTT.

The chain recombines TRBV19 with TRBJ1-2; 8 nucleotides line up with TRBD1. The CDR3 has 17 residues. CDR1 LNHDA and CDR2 SQIVND come from the germline V gene (reference sequence). V dropped 5 bases and J dropped 2; count of bases not matched to a gene: 13. The CDR3 here is CASSSRTGKVANYGYTF. CDR3 nucleotides: TGTGCCAGTAGTTCCCGGACAGGGAAAGTCGCCAACTATGGCTACACCTTC.

V and J are TRBV9 and TRBJ2-5; TRBD1 or TRBD2 may be the D gene (5 bases each). Trimming shortened V by 2 bases and J by 5 bases, and 16 bases separated the two germline ends. CDR1 SGDLS and CDR2 YYNGEE come from the germline V gene. The length of the CDR3 is 15 residues. The CDR3 loop is CASSVRGHGEETQYF. CDR3 sequence (DNA): TGTGCCAGCAGCGTCCGGGGCCATGGGGAGGAGACCCAGTACTTC.

The rearrangement joins TRBV7-2 to TRBJ1-2; D not certain. This CDR3 has 15 residues. V shed 1 base and J shed 7 bases, with 16 bases lying between them. Germline CDR1 is SGHTA and CDR2 is FQGNSA. The CDR3 loop reads CASSLESPRLGGYTF. In nucleotides, the CDR3 is TGTGCCAGCAGCTTAGAATCCCCGCGTTTGGGTGGCTACACCTTC.

The gene calls are TRBV3-1 (or the pseudogene TRBV3-2) and TRBJ1-6; D gene uncertain. The germline CDR1 and CDR2 sequences are LGHDT and YNNKEL (reference sequence). This CDR3 has 13 amino acids. V dropped 1 base and J dropped 6 bases, with 4 bases sitting between them. CDR3 sequence: CASSQVSNSPLHF. DNA of the CDR3: TGTGCCAGCAGCCAAGTGAGTAATTCACCCCTCCACTTT.